This T cell receptor beta chain originates from a study of T-cell reconstitution after alpha-beta-depleted transplantation in children. CDR1 and CDR2 (germline): LGHDT, YNNKEL (reference sequence). CDR3 length equals 17 residues. Trimming at V came to 1 base and at J to 5 bases, leaving 9 bases not matched to a gene. Construction of the TCRbeta library involved unique molecular identifiers. TCRdb fed the PCR reads into MiXCR, producing one record per CDR3 protein. The table shows about 980,000 distinct CDR3 sequences, with about 31% occurring only once. The receptor's source is a boy in the first two years of life who had a stem cell transplant for SCID, so the T cells may come from the graft donor. The rearrangement joins TRBV3-1 to TRBJ2-5; 11 bases are shared with TRBD2. Sequencing was performed on PBMCs, mostly from graft donor cells, taken 360 days after TCRalphabeta/CD19-depleted stem cell transplant. The CDR3 region has the DNA TGTGCCAGCAGCCAAGGCCCGGGACTAGCGGCATGGGAGACCCAGTACTTC. This codes for CASSQGPGLAAWETQYF.